The clone carrying this T cell receptor beta chain was counted a few times. The sample comes from a study of blood T cell repertoires in COVID-19. Study-wide context: Samples taken during acute and convalescent COVID-19 were collected in the United States, Italy and Spain. T cells, B-cell-depleted T cells, or PBMCs supplied cDNA or gDNA.

In the authors' workflow: Nucleated cell counts were estimated from reference gene primer amplification. Only in-frame clones appear in the TCRdb table, and some are missing; sequencing was by immunoSEQ multiplex PCR. That table furnishes V, J and clone size, whereas the DNA furnished D and trimming. The sample shows about 100,000 clones, almost 90% of them seen only once. The germline CDR1 and CDR2 sequences are SGHTA and FQGNSA. The germline V and J ends were trimmed by 6 bases and 7 bases, with 9 bases remaining between them. This CDR3 has 11 residues. The receptor's source is a human donor in a cohort sampled during active COVID-19. The chain links TRBV7-2 to TRBJ2-5; TRBD1 is a possible D gene (6 bases). Sequenced: peripheral blood. In nucleotides, the CDR3 is TGTGCCAGCAGTAAAGGGGGGACCCAGTACTTC. This sequence encodes CASSKGGTQYF.